The 26 T cell receptor beta chains presented below share a single source sample, sequenced in a study of control samples from healthy donors and cancer patients. Sequenced by immunoSEQ multiplex PCR; TCRdb stores in-frame clones only, minus some. The table shows more than 85,000 clones, with about 90% occurring only once. The sample consisted of blood. The origin of the receptors is a woman younger than 30 in good health.

The J gene is TRBJ1-4, the V gene TRBV4-1; D not resolved. Germline V gene lookup returns CDR1 MGHRA and CDR2 YSYEKL. The CDR3 is made up of 13 amino acids. Trimming removed 6 bases from V and 7 bases from J, with 12 bases in between. CDR3 in DNA: TGCGCCAGCAGTCCATACATATCTGAAAAACTGTTTTTT. This codes for CASSPYISEKLFF.

This chain links TRBV19 with TRBJ2-7; 9 positions match TRBD2. CDR3 size: 14 residues. Germline V CDR1 and CDR2: LNHDA, SQIVND (reference sequence). V trimming: 2 bases; J trimming: 3 bases; junction bases outside the gene matches: 2. CDR3 DNA: TGTGCCAGTAGTATACTAGCGGGGCGCTACGAGCAGTACTTC. Translated: CASSILAGRYEQYF.

The chain links TRBV11-2 to TRBJ2-1; possible D gene TRBD1, 6 bases. Germline V gives CDR1 SGHAT, CDR2 FQNNGV. V was trimmed by 1 base and J by 4 bases, leaving 11 bases between them. The CDR3 has 15 amino acids. The CDR3 protein is CASSLAGTWYNEQFF. The CDR3, as DNA: TGTGCCAGCAGCTTAGCCGGGACATGGTACAATGAGCAGTTCTTC.

This clone was counted once. The CDR3 sequence is CASSSPVGRPYEQYF. As DNA, the CDR3 is TGTGCCAGCAGCTCCCCAGTCGGGAGGCCCTACGAGCAGTACTTC. V usage is TRBV11-2 and J usage is TRBJ2-7; the match to TRBD2 covers 7 bases. Germline values: CDR1 SGHAT, CDR2 FQNNGV. This CDR3 comprises 15 residues. V gave up 4 bases and J gave up 2 bases; unmatched junction bases: 8.

On this clone itself: At one end the junction does not follow the germline gene, possibly because of a read error. CDR3 amino acids: CACRSGRGTEAFF. As DNA, the CDR3 is TGTGCCTGCAGGTCGGGACGGGGGACTGAAGCTTTCTTT. This chain joins TRBV27 and TRBJ1-1; D might be TRBD1 (5 bases). Germline V lookup: CDR1 MNHEY, CDR2 SMNVEV (reference sequence). This CDR3 comprises 13 residues.

The chain uses TRBV27 and TRBJ1-1; D may be TRBD1 (6 bases). CDR1 is MNHEY, CDR2 SMNVEV, per germline (reference sequence). The CDR3 has 13 residues. Trimming removed 3 bases at V and 1 base at J, with 6 bases between. The CDR3 reads CASSLGQNTEAFF. For the CDR3, the DNA is TGTGCCAGCAGTTTGGGACAGAACACTGAAGCTTTCTTT.

V and J are TRBV7-9 and TRBJ2-3; D is uncertain. With 5 bases removed from V and 0 bases from J, the gap between germline ends came to 3 bases. This CDR3 has 12 amino acids. Germline CDR1 and CDR2: SEHNR and FQNEAQ (reference sequence). The CDR3 DNA reads as TGTGCCAGCAGCCCGAGCACAGATACGCAGTATTTT. Translation: CASSPSTDTQYF.

The chain is built from TRBV15 and TRBJ1-1; 7 nucleotides match TRBD1. The CDR3 has 14 amino acids. J was trimmed by 3 bases and V by 8 bases; bases with no gene match: 9. Per the germline V gene, CDR1 is LNHNV and CDR2 is YYDKDF (reference sequence). DNA for the CDR3: TGTGCCACCCTAAGAGACAGGGCCGACACTGAAGCTTTCTTT. This translates into CATLRDRADTEAFF.

This chain connects TRBV21-1 to TRBJ2-1; the tabulated D call, TRBD2, remains unverified against the DNA. TRBV21-1 is described as a pseudogene. The CDR3 has 20 amino acids. Here the CDR3 reads CASSKGAGTSINYYYNEQFF. The CDR3 region has the DNA TGTGCCAGCAGCAAAGGGGCGGGGACTAGCATTAACTACTACTACAATGAGCAGTTCTTC.

This chain connects TRBV4-1 to TRBJ1-5, with 9 bases identical to TRBD1. Germline-derived CDR1 and CDR2 are MGHRA and YSYEKL. V shed 0 bases and J 6 bases; nucleotides not matched to a gene: 9. The length of the CDR3 is 17 residues. This CDR3 reads CASSQEPGQGATQPQHF. The CDR3 region has the DNA TGCGCCAGCAGCCAAGAACCGGGACAGGGTGCTACTCAGCCCCAGCATTTT.

The chain recombines TRBV11-3 with TRBJ1-5; 10 bases align to TRBD1. V was clipped by 1 base and J by 4 bases; unmatched bases: 4. This CDR3 has 16 residues. The germline V gene encodes CDR1 SGHNT and CDR2 YENEEA. The CDR3 protein is CASSLVMDRGNQPQHF. The CDR3 nucleotides are TGTGCCAGCAGCTTAGTGATGGACAGGGGGAATCAGCCCCAGCATTTT.

The chain combines TRBV27 with TRBJ2-5; either TRBD1 or TRBD2 may supply D (5 bases each). This CDR3 is built from 15 residues. Germline V lookup: CDR1 MNHEY, CDR2 SMNVEV (reference sequence). Trimming cost V 5 bases and J 1 base, with 14 bases left between them. In nucleotides, the CDR3 is TGTGCCAGCAGTCCTATGGGGGACGGCCAAGAGACCCAGTACTTC. It is translated as CASSPMGDGQETQYF.

The chain recombines TRBV2 with TRBJ1-5; TRBD1 is a possible D gene (5 bases). CDR3 length equals 15 residues. Trimming left V 6 bases short and J 4 bases short, with 16 bases between. Germline-derived CDR1 and CDR2 are SNHLY and FYNNEI. CDR3 region: CASRGLGGSNQPQHF. CDR3 in DNA: TGTGCCAGCAGGGGATTGGGGGGGAGTAATCAGCCCCAGCATTTT.

This clone was seen a handful of times. The rearrangement joins TRBV3-1 (or the pseudogene TRBV3-2) to TRBJ1-3; no firm D call. V gave up 4 bases and J gave up 4 bases, with 20 bases separating them. The CDR3 runs to 17 residues. CDR1 and CDR2 (germline): LGHDT, YNNKEL (reference sequence). The CDR3 sequence is CASSLGFSDRAGNTIYF. CDR3 DNA sequence: TGTGCCAGCAGCCTGGGGTTTTCAGATAGGGCCGGAAACACCATATATTTT.

V and J are TRBV11-2 and TRBJ1-6; D is unclear. CDR3 size: 13 residues. The V and J ends lost 1 base and 10 bases respectively, with 8 bases between them. Per germline, CDR1 SGHAT and CDR2 FQNNGV. The CDR3 DNA reads TGTGCCAGCAGCTTAGTTGCCCTATCACCCCTCCACTTT. The encoded protein is CASSLVALSPLHF.

V and J are TRBV5-1 and TRBJ1-2; tentative D call: TRBD1 (5 bases). The CDR3 covers 12 residues. V shed 3 bases and J shed 8 bases, with 11 bases lying between them. Looked up from germline, CDR1 is SGHRS and CDR2 is YFSETQ. In DNA form, the CDR3 reads TGCGCCAGCAGCTCGGGACTAAGGGGCTACACCTTC. As protein: CASSSGLRGYTF.

This clone was observed a single time. The chain recombines TRBV6-2 or TRBV6-3 with TRBJ1-5; D is possibly TRBD1 (5 bases). The CDR3 length is 13 residues. Trimming pared 5 bases from V and 6 bases from J, leaving 11 bases between. Germline assignment: CDR1 MNHEY and CDR2 SVGEGT. The CDR3 nucleotides read TGTGCCAGCAGTACTGGGGCGGTTCAGCCCCAGCATTTT. Its translation: CASSTGAVQPQHF.

The CDR3 region is CASTRAGGGTEAFF. Written as DNA, the CDR3 is TGTGCCAGCACCCGAGCAGGGGGTGGCACTGAAGCTTTCTTT. The J gene is TRBJ1-1, the V gene TRBV5-4; 7 nucleotides line up with TRBD1. Germline values: CDR1 SGHNT, CDR2 YYREEE (reference sequence). J gave up 4 bases and V 6 bases, and 9 bases lay outside the gene matches. The CDR3 runs to 14 residues. The whole variable domain, filled in from reference TRBV5-4 and TRBJ1-1, reads ETGVTQSPTHLIKTRGQQVTLRCSSQSGHNTVSWYQQALGQGPQFIFQYYREEENGRGNFPPRFSGLQFPNYSSELNVNALELDDSALYLCASTRAGGGTEAFFGQGTRLTVV.

The rearrangement links TRBV11-1 to TRBJ2-7, with TRBD1 identical over 7 bases. Germline V gene sequence: CDR1 SGHAT, CDR2 FQDESV (reference sequence). After removal of 5 bases from V and 5 bases from J, the junction contained 6 bases not matched to a gene. The CDR3 totals 13 residues. This CDR3 is CASSPRQGHEQYF. The DNA of the CDR3 is TGTGCCAGCAGCCCAAGACAGGGACACGAGCAGTACTTC.

J is TRBJ1-4 and V is TRBV10-2; no clear D. V shed 3 bases and J shed 3 bases, with 8 bases lying between them. Germline V gene lookup returns CDR1 WSHSY and CDR2 SAAADI. The CDR3 totals 14 residues. CDR3 DNA sequence: TGCGCCAGCAGTGAACGGAGGGCTAATGAAAAACTGTTTTTT. Translation: CASSERRANEKLFF.

This clone was observed a few times. The V call is TRBV7-8, the J call TRBJ2-3; perhaps TRBD2 as D (7 bases). Trimming removed 5 bases from V and 2 bases from J, with 23 bases in between. Looked up from germline, CDR1 is SGHVS and CDR2 is FQNEAQ. The CDR3 spans 18 residues. CDR3 nucleotide sequence: TGTGCCAGCAGCGCCGGAGGCGGGCGGGGGCCCTACACAGATACGCAGTATTTT. Amino acid sequence: CASSAGGGRGPYTDTQYF. Looking up the rest from reference TRBV7-8 and TRBJ2-3 gives the full variable domain: GAGVSQSPRYKVAKRGQDVALRCDPISGHVSLFWYQQALGQGPEFLTYFQNEAQLDKSGLPSDRFFAERPEGSVSTLKIQRTQQEDSAVYLCASSAGGGRGPYTDTQYFGPGTRLTVL.

The V call is TRBV10-1, the J call TRBJ1-1; the D is unclear. Trimming removed 6 bases from V and 1 base from J, with 12 bases in between. CDR3 length: 14 residues. Germline-derived CDR1 and CDR2 are WNHNN and SYGVQD (reference sequence). This CDR3 is CASSQTKANTEAFF. The CDR3 DNA is TGCGCCAGCAGCCAGACTAAAGCGAACACTGAAGCTTTCTTT.

The chain recombines TRBV12-3 or TRBV12-4 with TRBJ2-7, with D tentatively TRBD2 (5 bases). This CDR3 is 12 amino acids long. V was clipped by 1 base and J by 6 bases, with 7 bases between them. The CDR3 nucleotides are TGTGCCAGCAGTTTAGGAGGGATCGAGCAGTACTTC. Translated, it gives CASSLGGIEQYF.

This clone appeared once. The rearrangement uses TRBV13 and TRBJ1-1; tentatively, D is TRBD1 (5 bases). V was trimmed by 5 bases and J by 2 bases, leaving 12 bases between them. Germline loops: CDR1 PRHDT, CDR2 FYEKMQ (reference sequence). The CDR3 is made up of 14 amino acids. The CDR3 sequence: CASSEGARNTEAFF. Here the CDR3 DNA reads TGTGCCAGCAGCGAAGGGGCCAGAAACACTGAAGCTTTCTTT.

The chain combines TRBV6-6 with TRBJ2-3; 11 positions agree with TRBD1. The ends lost 6 bases at V and 4 bases at J; junction bases unmatched: 3. CDR3 length: 14 residues. The germline V gene encodes CDR1 MNHNY and CDR2 SVGAGI (reference sequence). The CDR3 DNA is TGTGCCAGCAGGAGGGGACAGGGGGCAGATACGCAGTATTTT. This sequence encodes CASRRGQGADTQYF.

The rearrangement uses TRBV27 and TRBJ2-7; D gene uncertain. The CDR3 contains 16 residues. CDR1 and CDR2 from the germline V gene are MNHEY and SMNVEV (reference sequence). Trimming removed 3 bases at V and 2 bases at J, with 17 bases between. The CDR3 loop reads CASSFVPVTSTYEQYF. The CDR3 DNA follows: TGTGCCAGCAGTTTTGTTCCCGTTACGAGCACCTACGAGCAGTACTTC.